A selection of T cell receptor beta chains follows, all from one sample in a study of shared clonotypes between healthy human individuals. Only in-frame clones appear in the TCRdb table, and some are missing; sequencing was by immunoSEQ multiplex PCR. The data contain about 180,000 clones, about 93% of them singletons. Sequenced material: naive CD4+ T cells sorted from blood. The origin of the receptors is a woman aged 25-40 years in good health. Both conserved end residues are part of each CDR3. Fields, in order: V gene, J gene, D gene, clone size, CDR3 DNA, CDR3 protein. The D gene is left open where the match is weak. Some rows mark clone size as missing; the rest say once, few, many or name a class of expanded clone.

TRBV7-7	TRBJ2-1	TRBD2	-	TGTGCCAGCAGCTCTCAACTAGCGGGATTAGATGAGCAGTTCTTC	CASSSQLAGLDEQFF
TRBV18	TRBJ2-3	-	-	TGTGCCAGCTCACCAAGGGGACTCACAGATACGCAGTATTTT	CASSPRGLTDTQYF
TRBV4-1	TRBJ1-1	-	-	TGCGCCAGCAGCCTAGGGAGACTGCCCGGCACTGAAGCTTTCTTT	CASSLGRLPGTEAFF
TRBV5-1	TRBJ2-7	TRBD2	-	TGCGCCAGCAGCTTGGGAACTAGCGGGGGCTACGAGCAGTACTTC	CASSLGTSGGYEQYF
TRBV4-2	TRBJ2-7	TRBD2	-	TGTGCCAGCAGAAAGATGGGACTAGCGGGAGACGAGCAGTACTTC	CASRKMGLAGDEQYF
TRBV19	TRBJ1-2	-	-	TGTGCCAGTAGTATAGATCTAGGGCGTAGGGGCTACACCTTC	CASSIDLGRRGYTF
TRBV25-1	TRBJ2-5	-	-	TGTGCCAGCAGTGACCCAAGGAAAGGGGGAGTGACCCAGTACTTC	CASSDPRKGGVTQYF
TRBV19	TRBJ2-6	-	-	TGTGCCAGTACCCCCACAGGGTATTTGTCTGGGGCCAACGTCCTGACTTTC	CASTPTGYLSGANVLTF
TRBV28	TRBJ1-1	-	-	TGTGCCAGCAGTTTAGGGGTTGGGACTGAAGCTTTCTTT	CASSLGVGTEAFF
TRBV7-6	TRBJ2-7	-	-	TGTGCCAGCAGCTTAGGACAGGGAGGGTCCTACGAGCAGTACTTC	CASSLGQGGSYEQYF
TRBV29-1	TRBJ2-5	-	-	TGCAGCGGAGGGACAACCCAAGAGACCCAGTACTTC	CSGGTTQETQYF
TRBV7-9	TRBJ1-2	-	-	TGTGCCAGCAGCTTAGAGTTCCGCAACTATGGCTACACCTTC	CASSLEFRNYGYTF
TRBV18	TRBJ2-3	TRBD2	-	TGTGCCAGCTCACCAAGCGGGAGAGGCACAGATACGCAGTATTTT	CASSPSGRGTDTQYF
TRBV28	TRBJ2-7	TRBD2	-	TGTGCCAGCAGTTTACCAGCGGGAGGGCCACACGAGCAGTACTTC	CASSLPAGGPHEQYF
TRBV18	TRBJ1-1	-	-	TGTGCCAGCTCACCAACTGACAAGGGCACTGAAGCTTTCTTT	CASSPTDKGTEAFF
TRBV9	TRBJ2-3	-	-	TGTGACCCGGCAGATACGCAGTATTTT	CDPADTQYF
TRBV6-5	TRBJ2-5	-	-	TGTGCCAGCAGTTACTTACAGGCACAGTACTTC	CASSYLQAQYF
TRBV25-1	TRBJ2-5	-	-	TGTGCCAGCAATGTGGGGGAGACCCAGTACTTC	CASNVGETQYF
TRBV19	TRBJ1-5	-	few	TGTGCCAGTAGTTCGCAGCGGGGTTCCCAGCATTTT	CASSSQRGSQHF
TRBV6-5	TRBJ2-1	TRBD1	-	TGTGCCAGCAGTCGACAGGGGGGTTTCGCGAATGAGCAGTTCTTC	CASSRQGGFANEQFF
TRBV15	TRBJ2-7	TRBD2	-	TGTGCCACCAGCAGCTCGACTAGCGGATACTACGAGCAGTACTTC	CATSSSTSGYYEQYF
TRBV6-5	TRBJ2-6	-	-	TGTGCCAGCAGTCGCCACCTCTCTGGGGCCAACGTCCTGACTTTC	CASSRHLSGANVLTF
TRBV5-8	TRBJ1-6	TRBD1	-	TGTGCCAGCAGCTTGCTAGGGGGCTCGGATTCACCCCTCCACTTT	CASSLLGGSDSPLHF
TRBV7-8	TRBJ2-7	TRBD2	few	TGTGCCAGCAGCTTAACTAGCGGGGTCCCATACTTC	CASSLTSGVPYF
TRBV5-1	TRBJ2-7	TRBD2	once	TGCGCCAGCAGCGGTGGTAGCGGGAGAGGCGAGCAGTACTTC	CASSGGSGRGEQYF
TRBV19	TRBJ2-7	-	-	TGTGCCAGTAGCCCCTATAAGGTGGACTACGAGCAGTACTTC	CASSPYKVDYEQYF
TRBV19	TRBJ2-7	TRBD1	-	TGTGCCAGTAGTCTTTCCAGGGGGCACGAGCAGTACTTC	CASSLSRGHEQYF
TRBV27	TRBJ2-7	-	-	TGTGCCAGCAGTTCGAGCTCCTACGAGCAGTACTTC	CASSSSSYEQYF
TRBV11-2	TRBJ2-7	-	-	TGTGCCAGCAGCTCCCAGGGAAACGAGCAGTACTTC	CASSSQGNEQYF
TRBV11-2	TRBJ1-6	-	-	TGTGCCAGCAGCTCACGGGACGGAGGATTCGGATCACCCCTCCACTTT	CASSSRDGGFGSPLHF
TRBV5-1	TRBJ2-7	TRBD2	-	TGCGCCAGCAGCGGAACTAGCGACTCCTACGAGCAGTACTTC	CASSGTSDSYEQYF
TRBV28	TRBJ1-1	-	-	TGTGCCAGCAGTTTAAGGTACACTGAAGCTTTCTTT	CASSLRYTEAFF
TRBV28	TRBJ2-7	-	-	TGTGCCAGCAGCCTCTACGGGACGGGATCCTACGAGCAGTACTTC	CASSLYGTGSYEQYF
TRBV20-1	TRBJ2-1	-	once	TGCAGTGCTAGAGTCGCGGCCGAGCAGTTCTTC	CSARVAAEQFF
TRBV18	TRBJ1-1	-	once	TGTGCCAGCTCCCCCTCGGGAAGCACTGAAGCTTTCTTT	CASSPSGSTEAFF
TRBV5-1	TRBJ2-7	-	-	TGCGCCAGCAGCCCGAGGTCGGGAGAAAAGGGTAGGCAGTACTTC	CASSPRSGEKGRQYF
TRBV6-1	TRBJ1-2	-	once	TGTGCCAGCAGAAAATGGGGGGAGGGCTATGGCTACACCTTC	CASRKWGEGYGYTF
TRBV19	TRBJ2-6	-	-	TGTGCCAGTAGTACCCCCCTACGGACAAATCTTGCCGGGGCCAACGTCCTGACTTTC	CASSTPLRTNLAGANVLTF
TRBV5-1	TRBJ2-6	-	-	TGCGCCAGCAGCTTGGAGGGTGCTGGGGCCAACGTCCTGACTTTC	CASSLEGAGANVLTF
TRBV6-1	TRBJ2-6	-	-	TGTGCCAGCAGTGAAATTAAGGGATCCTATGGGGCCAACGTCCTGACTTTC	CASSEIKGSYGANVLTF
TRBV18	TRBJ2-7	-	-	TGTGCCAGCTCACCAAGTTGGTCTACCTCGTCCTACGAGCAGTACTTC	CASSPSWSTSSYEQYF
TRBV30	TRBJ2-5	TRBD1	-	TGTGCCTGGAGTGTGAGCAAAGCAGGACAGGGGTCTCCCGAGACCCAGTACTTC	CAWSVSKAGQGSPETQYF
TRBV28	TRBJ2-3	TRBD1	-	TGTGCCAGCAGTTTCCTGAACAGGGGAAACACAGATACGCAGTATTTT	CASSFLNRGNTDTQYF
TRBV27	TRBJ2-7	-	few	TGTGCCAGCAGTTCGTGCGAGCAGTACTTC	CASSSCEQYF
TRBV5-1	TRBJ2-7	-	-	TGCGCCAGCAGCTTGGTCGGGGGAGAAGGATACGAGCAGTACTTC	CASSLVGGEGYEQYF
TRBV10-3	TRBJ2-3	-	-	TGTGCCATCAGTGAGTACAAAAGGCCGTCCACAGATACGCAGTATTTT	CAISEYKRPSTDTQYF
TRBV4-1	TRBJ2-7	TRBD2	-	TGCGCCAGCAGCCAAGAACAACCGCTAGCGGGAGGCACCTACGAGCAGTACTTC	CASSQEQPLAGGTYEQYF
TRBV10-1	TRBJ1-1	TRBD1	-	TGCGCCAGCAGTCCGGACAGGGAGGGGACTGAAGCTTTCTTT	CASSPDREGTEAFF
TRBV5-4	TRBJ2-7	-	-	TGTGCCAGCAGCGTCCGGGACTACGAGCAGTACTTC	CASSVRDYEQYF
TRBV28	TRBJ2-7	-	-	TGTGCCAGCAGTTTGTATGGGGAGGCCTACGAGCAGTACTTC	CASSLYGEAYEQYF
TRBV29-1	TRBJ2-1	-	-	TGCAGCGTTGAAGGGGACGAGACTAGCTCCTACAATGAGCAGTTCTTC	CSVEGDETSSYNEQFF
TRBV5-1	TRBJ2-7	-	-	TGCGCCAGCAGCTTGGGCGGGTCCCTAAACTACGAGCAGTACTTC	CASSLGGSLNYEQYF
TRBV9	TRBJ2-3	-	-	TGTGCCAGCAGCGTGCATCCAGATACGCAGTATTTT	CASSVHPDTQYF
TRBV6-5	TRBJ2-5	TRBD1	-	TGTGCCAGCAGTTACTCCGACAGGGGTATTGGCGAGACCCAGTACTTC	CASSYSDRGIGETQYF
TRBV28	TRBJ2-5	TRBD2	-	TGTGCCAGCAGCAAAGGCATACTAGGACTAGCGGGAGTAGAGACCCAGTACTTC	CASSKGILGLAGVETQYF
TRBV4-1	TRBJ2-1	-	-	TGCGCCAGCAGCCAAGTCCGACAGGCTCTCTCCTACAATGAGCAGTTCTTC	CASSQVRQALSYNEQFF